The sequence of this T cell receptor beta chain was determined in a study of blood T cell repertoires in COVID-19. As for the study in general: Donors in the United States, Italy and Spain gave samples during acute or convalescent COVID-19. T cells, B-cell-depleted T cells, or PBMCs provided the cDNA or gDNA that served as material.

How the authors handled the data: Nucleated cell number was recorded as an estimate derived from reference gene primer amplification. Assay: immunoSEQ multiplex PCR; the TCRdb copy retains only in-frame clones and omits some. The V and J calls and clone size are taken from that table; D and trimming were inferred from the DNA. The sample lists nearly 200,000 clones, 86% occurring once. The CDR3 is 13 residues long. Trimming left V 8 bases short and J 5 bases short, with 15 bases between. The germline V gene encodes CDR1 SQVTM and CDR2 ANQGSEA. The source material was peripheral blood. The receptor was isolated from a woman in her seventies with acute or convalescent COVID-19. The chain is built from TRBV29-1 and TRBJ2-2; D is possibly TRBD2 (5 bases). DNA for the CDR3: TGCAGCTCCGGGATAGCCGGGACCGGGGAGCTGTTTTTT. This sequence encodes CSSGIAGTGELFF.